The 26 T cell receptor beta chains in this list originate from one sample, sequenced in a study of blood T cell repertoires in COVID-19. Only in-frame clones appear in the TCRdb table, and some are missing; sequencing was by immunoSEQ multiplex PCR. The repertoire holds around 230,000 clones, with roughly 90% as singletons. What was sequenced was PBMCs or T cells enriched from blood (not recorded which). The receptor set was obtained from a man between 18 and 29 years old with acute COVID-19.

This clone appeared a single time. The rearrangement links TRBV7-9 to TRBJ1-5; TRBD1 matches 10 bases. In germline, CDR1 is SEHNR, CDR2 FQNEAQ (reference sequence). This CDR3 has 16 amino acids. V lost 1 base to trimming and J lost 2 bases; unmatched junction nucleotides: 2. The CDR3 DNA reads TGTGCCAGCAGCTTAGGGACAGGGGGGGGCAATCAGCCCCAGCATTTT. Encoded protein: CASSLGTGGGNQPQHF.

V usage is TRBV11-2 and J usage is TRBJ2-2, with 8 bases identical to TRBD2. V shed 4 bases, J shed 4 bases, and the junction held 2 bases outside the gene matches. The CDR3 sequence is 14 residues long. Germline V gene data show CDR1 as SGHAT and CDR2 as FQNNGV. The CDR3 is CASSWGTSTGELFF. CDR3 bases: TGTGCCAGCAGCTGGGGGACTAGCACCGGGGAGCTGTTTTTT.

The rearrangement uses TRBV3-1 (or the pseudogene TRBV3-2) and TRBJ1-3, with a weak D call TRBD1 (5 bases). Trimming left V 1 base short and J 3 bases short, with 10 bases between. There are 15 residues in the CDR3. Per the germline V gene, CDR1 is LGHDT and CDR2 is YNNKEL (reference sequence). CDR3 coding DNA: TGTGCCAGCAGCCAAGTATGGGGGGTTGGAAACACCATATATTTT. Residues: CASSQVWGVGNTIYF.

This rearrangement joins TRBV19 to TRBJ2-1, with D perhaps matching TRBD2 (5 bases). V dropped 3 bases and J dropped 5 bases, with 14 bases sitting between them. CDR3 length: 15 amino acids. Germline V gene sequence: CDR1 LNHDA, CDR2 SQIVND (reference sequence). The chain's CDR3 is CASSIDSAPDNEQFF. CDR3 nucleotides: TGTGCCAGTAGTATTGATAGCGCACCAGACAATGAGCAGTTCTTC.

The chain recombines TRBV24-1 with TRBJ2-1; TRBD1 is a possible D gene (5 bases). The ends were cut back, 11 bases at V and 4 bases at J, with 17 bases in the middle. Germline V lookup: CDR1 KGHDR, CDR2 SFDVKD. The CDR3 contains 14 residues. CDR3 region: CASYGRAKYNEQFF. CDR3 nucleotide sequence: TGTGCCAGTTACGGCAGGGCGAAGTACAATGAGCAGTTCTTC.

With respect to this clone: The junction differs from germline at one of its ends, possibly a read error. V usage is TRBV15 and J usage is TRBJ1-5, with TRBD1 matching over 10 bases. The length of the CDR3 is 15 residues. Germline assignment: CDR1 LNHNV and CDR2 YYDKDF (reference sequence). CDR3 DNA sequence: TGTGCCACCAGCTCCCAGACAGGGGGCAACCAGCCCCAGCATTTT. This gives the protein CATSSQTGGNQPQHF.

This clone came up a few times. The chain recombines TRBV27 with TRBJ1-4; D is unresolved. Deletions cut 5 bases from V and 0 bases from J, with 16 bases between. Germline V gene data show CDR1 as MNHEY and CDR2 as SMNVEV (reference sequence). The CDR3 extends over 17 amino acids. The DNA of the CDR3 is TGTGCCAGCAGTAGCAAAGCGGGTACCACAACTAATGAAAAACTGTTTTTT. Its translation is CASSSKAGTTTNEKLFF.

V is TRBV5-6 and J is TRBJ1-2; 7 nucleotides agree with TRBD1. Germline V gives CDR1 SGHDT, CDR2 YYEEEE. The junction had 5 bases not matched to a gene; V was cut back by 4 bases and J by 2 bases. This CDR3 has 14 residues. CDR3 sequence reads: CASSRGQLNYGYTF. The CDR3 nucleotides read TGTGCCAGCAGCAGGGGACAGCTGAACTATGGCTACACCTTC.

The V call is TRBV14, the J call TRBJ2-7; D possibly corresponds to TRBD2 (5 bases). Trimming took off 1 base at V and 4 bases at J, with 17 bases between the two ends. Germline V gene data show CDR1 as SGHDN and CDR2 as FVKESK. This CDR3 comprises 16 residues. CDR3 residues: CASSQGPGTISYEQYF. The CDR3 DNA sequence: TGTGCCAGCAGCCAAGGACCGGGAACAATTAGTTACGAGCAGTACTTC. The whole variable domain, filled in from reference TRBV14 and TRBJ2-7, reads EAGVTQFPSHSVIEKGQTVTLRCDPISGHDNLYWYRRVMGKEIKFLLHFVKESKQDESGMPNNRFLAERTGGTYSTLKVQPAELEDSGVYFCASSQGPGTISYEQYFGPGTRLTVT.

The V and J genes are TRBV10-3 and TRBJ2-7, with D possibly being TRBD1 (6 bases). V was clipped by 3 bases and J by 5 bases, with 11 bases between them. The CDR3 consists of 13 residues. In germline, CDR1 is ENHRY, CDR2 SYGVKD. CDR3 DNA: TGTGCCATCAGTGAACAGGGAGACAACGAGCAGTACTTC. Protein: CAISEQGDNEQYF.

The V gene is TRBV18, the J gene TRBJ1-1; TRBD1 aligns across 7 bases. The CDR3 loop spans 15 amino acids. With V trimmed by 0 bases and J by 5 bases, 6 bases remained unmatched. The germline CDR1 and CDR2 sequences are KGHSH and LQKENI. CDR3 nucleotides: TGTGCCAGCTCACCACCGTCAGGGGGATGGACTGAAGCTTTCTTT. It codes for CASSPPSGGWTEAFF.

V is TRBV27 and J is TRBJ2-3; D is unresolved. The CDR3 contains 14 residues. Trimming took off 0 bases at V and 6 bases at J, with 10 bases between the two ends. Per germline, CDR1 MNHEY and CDR2 SMNVEV (reference sequence). CDR3 DNA sequence: TGTGCCAGCAGTTTATCTGTGTCAGCGGATACGCAGTATTTT. This translates into CASSLSVSADTQYF.

The chain combines TRBV7-9 with TRBJ2-3, with D perhaps matching TRBD1 or TRBD2 (12 bases each). Germline V lookup: CDR1 SEHNR, CDR2 FQNEAQ (reference sequence). The CDR3 contains 21 residues. V shed 4 bases and J shed 5 bases, with 34 bases lying between them. The CDR3 here is CASSWAPGQGALAGGKDTQYF. CDR3 bases: TGTGCCAGCAGCTGGGCCCCGGGACAGGGGGCACTAGCGGGAGGAAAAGATACGCAGTATTTT.

This clone was detected only a few times. Written as DNA, the CDR3 is TGTGCCAGCGGGGACAAGTTTAGCAATCAGCCCCAGCATTTT. As protein: CASGDKFSNQPQHF. The chain carries TRBV28 and TRBJ1-5; D possibly corresponds to TRBD1 (6 bases). Germline CDR1 MDHEN, CDR2 SYDVKM. Deletions cut 8 bases from V and 0 bases from J, with 11 bases between. The CDR3 loop spans 14 amino acids. The full variable domain, rest sourced from reference TRBV28 and TRBJ1-5, is DVKVTQSSRYLVKRTGEKVFLECVQDMDHENMFWYRQDPGLGLRLIYFSYDVKMKEKGDIPEGYSVSREKKERFSLILESASTNQTSMYLCASGDKFSNQPQHFGDGTRLSIL.

This chain connects TRBV6-5 to TRBJ2-7, with D possibly matching TRBD1 (6 bases). Germline CDR1 reads MNHEY; CDR2 reads SVGAGI. The CDR3 spans 14 residues. The V and J ends lost 6 bases and 5 bases respectively, with 17 bases between them. The CDR3 loop reads CASSHKATGHEQYF. The DNA for the CDR3 is TGTGCCAGCAGCCACAAGGCGACAGGCCACGAGCAGTACTTC.

The chain's CDR3 is CASSDSGQGNTGELFF. DNA of the CDR3: TGTGCCAGCAGTGACTCGGGACAGGGAAACACCGGGGAGCTGTTTTTT. The genes are TRBV6-4 and TRBJ2-2; 9 positions agree with TRBD1. In germline, CDR1 is MRHNA, CDR2 SNTAGT. The V segment lost 0 bases and the J segment 2 bases; nucleotides outside the gene matches: 1. The CDR3 spans 16 residues.

The chain recombines TRBV29-1 with TRBJ2-7, with 9 bases fitting TRBD2. The J segment lost 4 bases and the V segment lost 2 bases, leaving 3 bases of the junction unmatched. From germline, CDR1 is SQVTM and CDR2 ANQGSEA. The CDR3 length is 13 residues. The CDR3 sequence: CSVELAGHYEQYF. The DNA for the CDR3 is TGCAGCGTTGAACTAGCGGGACATTACGAGCAGTACTTC.

This chain joins TRBV6-5 and TRBJ2-7; 8 bases fit TRBD1. Germline assignment: CDR1 MNHEY and CDR2 SVGAGI. After removal of 7 bases from V and 0 bases from J, the junction contained 2 bases not matched to a gene. CDR3 size: 13 residues. CDR3 nucleotides: TGTGCCAGCACCGACAGGGGCTCCTACGAGCAGTACTTC. It encodes CASTDRGSYEQYF.

CDR3 sequence reads: CATSRRHSLYNEQFF. The CDR3 region has the DNA TGTGCCACCAGCAGAAGACATTCTTTATACAATGAGCAGTTCTTC. This sequence joins TRBV15 and TRBJ2-1; no clear D gene. V gave up 2 bases and J gave up 4 bases, with 12 bases separating them. Germline values: CDR1 LNHNV, CDR2 YYDKDF (reference sequence). The CDR3 runs 15 residues.

J is TRBJ2-7 and V is TRBV3-1 (or the pseudogene TRBV3-2), with D tentatively TRBD1 (5 bases). Germline CDR1 is LGHDT and CDR2 is YNNKEL (reference sequence). The CDR3 is 13 residues long. V was trimmed by 1 base and J by 12 bases, leaving 16 bases between them. The CDR3 DNA sequence: TGTGCCAGCAGCCAAGTACTGTTGGACACCCCGTACTTC. Translation gives CASSQVLLDTPYF.

The chain uses TRBV18 and TRBJ1-2; weak D call: TRBD1 (5 bases). The CDR3 has 12 amino acids. Trimming pared 6 bases from V and 7 bases from J, leaving 12 bases between. The germline V gene encodes CDR1 KGHSH and CDR2 LQKENI. CDR3 residues: CASSPQGSGYTF. In nucleotides, the CDR3 is TGTGCCAGCTCCCCCCAGGGCTCTGGCTACACCTTC.

This clone came up once. This CDR3 is also generated by other DNA sequences in the sample. This chain uses TRBV28 with TRBJ1-2; D gene ambiguous. The CDR3 covers 12 residues. CDR1 is MDHEN and CDR2 is SYDVKM in the germline V gene. The V and J ends lost 3 bases and 5 bases respectively, with 7 bases between them. Here the CDR3 DNA reads TGTGCCAGCAGTTTGGGAGGGTATGGCTACACCTTC. Translated: CASSLGGYGYTF.

The V gene is TRBV28, the J gene TRBJ1-1; TRBD1 matches at 7 bases. From germline, CDR1 is MDHEN and CDR2 SYDVKM. This CDR3 has 13 residues. The ends lost 6 bases at V and 1 base at J; junction bases unmatched: 2. CDR3 amino acids: CASRAGGNTEAFF. The DNA for the CDR3 is TGTGCCAGCAGGGCAGGGGGGAACACTGAAGCTTTCTTT.

The chain is built from TRBV9 and TRBJ2-1, with D perhaps matching TRBD2 (6 bases). Germline V CDR1 and CDR2: SGDLS, YYNGEE. This CDR3 is built from 17 residues. V was cut by 0 bases and J by 0 bases, with 13 bases left in between. The CDR3 is CASSVGSGYSSYNEQFF. The DNA for the CDR3 is TGTGCCAGCAGCGTAGGTAGCGGTTATAGCTCCTACAATGAGCAGTTCTTC.

The V and J genes are TRBV19 and TRBJ1-1, with D uncertain. The germline CDR1 and CDR2 sequences are LNHDA and SQIVND (reference sequence). The CDR3 has 11 residues. V lost 4 bases to trimming and J lost 6 bases, with 6 bases between them. CDR3 protein: CASSNFSEAFF. The CDR3 nucleotides are TGTGCCAGTAGTAACTTTTCTGAAGCTTTCTTT.

The V and J genes are TRBV28 and TRBJ1-5; 10 nucleotides match TRBD1. CDR3 size: 15 residues. The J segment lost 6 bases and the V segment lost 5 bases, leaving 7 bases of the junction unmatched. Germline V gene lookup returns CDR1 MDHEN and CDR2 SYDVKM. The CDR3 DNA is TGTGCCAGCAGTAAGAGACAGGGGGCAGGTCAGCCCCAGCATTTT. Translated, it gives CASSKRQGAGQPQHF.